Presented here are 2 T cell receptor beta chains from one specimen sequenced in a study of blood T cell repertoires in COVID-19. The data were produced by immunoSEQ multiplex PCR, yet TCRdb's version contains in-frame clones alone and is incomplete. The sample has about 130,000 clones, approximately 83% seen once; the top ten hold around 17%. Source material: peripheral blood. The receptors shown here come from a woman aged 45-59 years with acute or convalescent COVID-19.

The J gene is TRBJ2-7, the V gene TRBV14, with TRBD2 matching 11 bases. V gave up 1 base and J gave up 0 bases; unmatched junction bases: 2. Germline CDR1 and CDR2: SGHDN and FVKESK. This CDR3 spans 16 amino acids. CDR3 in DNA: TGTGCCAGCAGCCAAGGCCTAGCGGGGGGCTCCTACGAGCAGTACTTC. It codes for CASSQGLAGGSYEQYF.

This chain uses TRBV5-1 with TRBJ1-3, with D unclear. CDR3 length: 13 residues. The V gene lost 5 bases and the J gene lost 3 bases, with 9 bases spanning the gap. In germline, CDR1 is SGHRS, CDR2 YFSETQ. The CDR3 is CASRSGVGNTIYF. CDR3 bases: TGCGCCAGCAGGAGCGGGGTTGGAAACACCATATATTTT.